Shown below are 32 T cell receptor beta chains from a single sample sequenced in a study of blood T cell repertoires in COVID-19. Assay used: immunoSEQ multiplex PCR; TCRdb lists only in-frame clones, some missing. Found here are 97,000 or so clones, 78% of them singletons; the top ten hold about 9.3%. Material: peripheral blood. The receptors come from a man between 60 and 70 years old with active or convalescent COVID-19.

The chain employs TRBV10-2 and TRBJ1-5, with D tentatively TRBD1 (5 bases). Per germline, CDR1 WSHSY and CDR2 SAAADI. Trimming pared 2 bases from V and 5 bases from J, leaving 10 bases between. This CDR3 spans 14 amino acids. In nucleotides, the CDR3 is TGCGCCAGCAGTGAGGTAGGGGTCCATCAGCCCCAGCATTTT. The encoded protein is CASSEVGVHQPQHF.

The V gene is TRBV5-6, the J gene TRBJ1-2; 7 nucleotides match TRBD1. The CDR3 length is 16 residues. Germline lookup yields CDR1 SGHDT and CDR2 YYEEEE. The V gene end was trimmed by 1 base and the J gene end by 2 bases; junction bases not matched to a gene: 8. The CDR3 DNA reads as TGTGCCAGCAGCTTGCAAGTCCAGGGGGTCAACTATGGCTACACCTTC. Amino acids: CASSLQVQGVNYGYTF.

The CDR3 nucleotides are TGTGCCAGCAGCTGGGGCCTCGTGAACACTGAAGCTTTCTTT. Translated, it gives CASSWGLVNTEAFF. The rearrangement joins TRBV5-8 to TRBJ1-1; D possibly corresponds to TRBD1 (5 bases). The V end lost 3 bases, the J end lost 0 bases, and 9 bases lay between the germline ends. Germline CDR1 SGHTS, CDR2 YDEGEE. This CDR3 region has 14 residues.

The chain combines TRBV18 with TRBJ2-6; D call uncertain. V gave up 4 bases and J gave up 0 bases, with 7 bases separating them. Per germline, CDR1 KGHSH and CDR2 LQKENI. The CDR3 is made up of 15 amino acids. The CDR3 nucleotides read TGTGCCAGCTCACAAGCCTCCTCTGGGGCCAACGTCCTGACTTTC. This codes for CASSQASSGANVLTF.

The V and J genes are TRBV6-5 and TRBJ2-7; D is uncertain. The CDR3 is 14 amino acids. Germline lookup yields CDR1 MNHEY and CDR2 SVGAGI. Deletions cut 7 bases from V and 4 bases from J, with 17 bases between. In DNA form, the CDR3 reads TGTGCCAGCAATCCTCCCCCCCCACTATACGAGCAGTACGTC. Encoded protein: CASNPPPPLYEQYV.

The rearrangement uses TRBV21-1 and TRBJ2-7; TRBD2 is taken as the D call from the table, unchecked against the DNA. TRBV21-1 is a documented pseudogene. The CDR3 covers 16 residues. CDR3 DNA: TGTGCCAGCAGCCAGGAGGGAGCGCCGCTCTCCTACGAGCAGTACTTC. Residues: CASSQEGAPLSYEQYF.

This clone has just a few counts. This chain links TRBV30 with TRBJ2-1; 7 nucleotides line up with TRBD2. Germline CDR1 is GTSNPN and CDR2 is SVGIG (reference sequence). The CDR3 length is 15 residues. With 5 bases clipped from V and 0 bases from J, the junction kept 7 bases outside the gene matches. CDR3 sequence reads: CAWGGDYSSYNEQFF. The DNA of the CDR3 is TGTGCCTGGGGGGGGGACTACAGCTCCTACAATGAGCAGTTCTTC.

The chain is built from TRBV7-2 and TRBJ2-3; a possible D gene is TRBD2 (6 bases). From germline, CDR1 is SGHTA and CDR2 FQGNSA. V lost 2 bases, J lost 5 bases, and 11 bases lay in between. The CDR3 is 14 amino acids. The CDR3 DNA is TGTGCCAGCAGCTTAAACATCGGGGGAGATACGCAGTATTTT. It encodes CASSLNIGGDTQYF. The whole variable domain, remainder taken from reference TRBV7-2 and TRBJ2-3, is GAGVSQSPSNKVTEKGKDVELRCDPISGHTALYWYRQSLGQGLEFLIYFQGNSAPDKSGLPSDRFSAERTGGSVSTLTIQRTQQEDSAVYLCASSLNIGGDTQYFGPGTRLTVL.

The V and J genes are TRBV7-6 and TRBJ2-5, with 8 bases fitting TRBD1. The CDR3 loop spans 15 amino acids. Germline CDR1 and CDR2: SGHVS and FNYEAQ. With 5 bases clipped from V and 3 bases from J, the junction kept 8 bases outside the gene matches. This CDR3 reads CASSPLRTGKETQYF. CDR3 DNA sequence: TGTGCCAGCAGCCCCCTCAGGACAGGGAAAGAGACCCAGTACTTC.

As to this clone: Other DNA sequences within the sample encode an identical CDR3. This sequence joins TRBV5-6 and TRBJ1-1; 7 bases fit TRBD1. The germline V gene encodes CDR1 SGHDT and CDR2 YYEEEE. With V trimmed by 3 bases and J by 8 bases, 1 base remained unmatched. The CDR3 totals 11 residues. CDR3: CASSWDREAFF. DNA for the CDR3: TGTGCCAGCAGCTGGGACAGAGAAGCTTTCTTT.

The V gene is TRBV19, the J gene TRBJ1-1; maybe TRBD1 (6 bases). Per the germline V gene, CDR1 is LNHDA and CDR2 is SQIVND (reference sequence). This CDR3 has 14 residues. The V end was cut by 8 bases, the J end by 3 bases, with 16 bases between. CDR3 nucleotide sequence: TGTGCCAGTTCCCGACAGGTTTCTGACACTGAAGCTTTCTTT. This sequence encodes CASSRQVSDTEAFF.

This clone was seen more than once but under ten times. The chain links TRBV19 to TRBJ2-1; 7 bases agree with TRBD1. Germline CDR1 reads LNHDA; CDR2 reads SQIVND (reference sequence). V dropped 3 bases and J dropped 2; count of bases not matched to a gene: 10. The CDR3 is 17 residues long. The CDR3 is CASSILARQGTYNEQFF. Here the CDR3 DNA reads TGTGCCAGTAGTATCCTCGCTCGACAGGGTACCTACAATGAGCAGTTCTTC.

This chain connects TRBV24-1 to TRBJ2-2; 7 bases are a match to TRBD1. J lost 2 bases, V lost 7 bases, and 6 bases had no gene match. The CDR3 consists of 15 residues. Per germline, CDR1 KGHDR and CDR2 SFDVKD. The CDR3 sequence is CATSPGTDNTGELFF. The CDR3 DNA sequence: TGTGCCACCAGCCCCGGGACAGACAACACCGGGGAGCTGTTTTTT.

The chain uses TRBV4-1 and TRBJ2-3; the match to TRBD2 covers 10 bases. Trimming cost V 4 bases and J 4 bases; bases outside gene matches: 11. CDR3 size: 17 residues. CDR1 and CDR2 from the germline V gene are MGHRA and YSYEKL. The CDR3 is CASSRLTSGKFSDTQYF. For the CDR3, the DNA is TGCGCCAGCAGCCGCCTTACTAGCGGGAAATTCTCAGATACGCAGTATTTT.

This clone was observed once. Sequence at one end of the junction differs from germline and may be a read error. This chain connects TRBV6-1 to TRBJ2-1; 7 bases line up with TRBD2. The CDR3 consists of 11 residues. Germline V lookup: CDR1 MNHNS, CDR2 SASEGT. The CDR3 loop is CASSEQGGRVF. The CDR3 DNA follows: TGTGCCAGCAGTGAGCAAGGAGGGAGGGTCTTC.

V usage is TRBV7-2 and J usage is TRBJ1-3; a possible D gene is TRBD1 (6 bases). Per germline, CDR1 SGHTA and CDR2 FQGNSA. Trimming left V 4 bases short and J 10 bases short, with 14 bases between. The CDR3 covers 13 residues. CDR3 residues: CASSSNKGGTIYF. The CDR3 DNA reads as TGTGCCAGCAGCTCCAACAAGGGGGGGACCATATATTTT.

The chain is built from TRBV6-5 and TRBJ1-1; D perhaps matches TRBD1 (6 bases). This CDR3 has 14 amino acids. V was clipped by 2 bases and J by 1 base, with 8 bases between them. Germline V gene sequence: CDR1 MNHEY, CDR2 SVGAGI. CDR3 sequence reads: CASSYLQGNTEAFF. The DNA for the CDR3 is TGTGCCAGCAGTTACCTACAGGGGAACACTGAAGCTTTCTTT.

The DNA of the CDR3 is TGTGCCAGCAGCGGAGAATCTCCGGGACTAGCGGGAGAGGGGAATGAGCAGTTCTTC. This sequence encodes CASSGESPGLAGEGNEQFF. The genes are TRBV9 and TRBJ2-1; 14 nucleotides match TRBD2. There are 19 residues in the CDR3. CDR1 and CDR2 from the germline V gene are SGDLS and YYNGEE. V lost 3 bases to trimming and J lost 7 bases; unmatched junction nucleotides: 15.

The rearrangement links TRBV6-4 to TRBJ2-7; 7 bases are a match to TRBD1. V gave up 6 bases and J gave up 1 base; unmatched junction bases: 15. The CDR3 totals 17 residues. CDR1 and CDR2 (germline): MRHNA, SNTAGT. The chain's CDR3 is CASSGPIGQAESYEQYV. CDR3 DNA sequence: TGTGCCAGCAGCGGCCCGATTGGACAGGCCGAATCCTACGAGCAGTACGTC.

This rearrangement joins TRBV3-1 (or the pseudogene TRBV3-2) to TRBJ2-7; D unresolved. The CDR3 covers 14 residues. Germline CDR1 and CDR2: LGHDT and YNNKEL (reference sequence). Trimming stripped 0 bases from V and 0 bases from J, with 6 bases between. The CDR3 is CASSQEMSSYEQYF. In nucleotides, the CDR3 is TGTGCCAGCAGCCAAGAGATGAGCTCCTACGAGCAGTACTTC.

This chain uses TRBV2 with TRBJ1-1, with D unclear. CDR1 and CDR2 from the germline V gene are SNHLY and FYNNEI. Trimming took 3 bases from V and 1 from J, leaving 9 bases between them. The CDR3 has 14 amino acids. The CDR3 DNA reads TGTGCCAGCAGTGAGTCTGGCACGAACACTGAAGCTTTCTTT. Protein product: CASSESGTNTEAFF.

The chain is built from TRBV5-4 and TRBJ2-1; D is possibly TRBD2 (5 bases). This CDR3 is built from 14 residues. From germline, CDR1 is SGHNT and CDR2 YYREEE (reference sequence). V gave up 1 base and J gave up 3 bases, with 8 bases separating them. The CDR3 DNA follows: TGTGCCAGCAGCTTGTCGGGGAGCTACAATGAGCAGTTCTTC. Residues: CASSLSGSYNEQFF.

This clone was detected only a few times. The chain uses TRBV7-9 and TRBJ2-2; TRBD2 is a possible D gene (6 bases). The CDR3 length is 15 residues. Deletions cut 10 bases from V and 1 base from J, with 16 bases between. The germline gives CDR1 SEHNR, CDR2 FQNEAQ (reference sequence). CDR3 bases: TGTGCCACCACGAAGGGGAGGAGGAACACCGGGGAGCTGTTTTTT. Translating it yields CATTKGRRNTGELFF. The full variable domain, its missing parts supplied by reference TRBV7-9 and TRBJ2-2, is DTGVSQNPRHKITKRGQNVTFRCDPISEHNRLYWYRQTLGQGPEFLTYFQNEAQLEKSRLLSDRFSAERPKGSFSTLEIQRTEQGDSAMYLCATTKGRRNTGELFFGEGSRLTVL.

The chain combines TRBV5-1 with TRBJ1-1, with D perhaps matching TRBD1 (5 bases). The CDR3 has 14 amino acids. V was trimmed by 3 bases and J by 0 bases, leaving 9 bases between them. Germline CDR1 is SGHRS and CDR2 is YFSETQ. The CDR3: CASSWGRLNTEAFF. The CDR3 DNA follows: TGCGCCAGCAGCTGGGGCAGGTTGAACACTGAAGCTTTCTTT.

The sample holds a few counts of this clone. The V gene is TRBV18, the J gene TRBJ2-3, with D possibly matching TRBD2 (5 bases). CDR1 and CDR2 (germline): KGHSH, LQKENI. The CDR3 has 15 residues. V lost 6 bases and J 1 base, leaving 14 bases between the germline ends. CDR3 in DNA: TGTGCCAGCTCCCCCCGGATGCGGGGCACAGATACGCAGTATTTT. It codes for CASSPRMRGTDTQYF.

DNA for the CDR3: TGTGCCAGCAACTCCGGACAGGGGGCGGCCAAAAACATTCAGTACTTC. This encodes CASNSGQGAAKNIQYF. The chain couples TRBV5-5 to TRBJ2-4; 11 nucleotides agree with TRBD1. The V segment lost 6 bases and the J segment 1 base; nucleotides outside the gene matches: 6. Germline CDR1 SGHKS, CDR2 YYEKEE (reference sequence). This CDR3 contains 16 residues.

This clone was seen a handful of times. The V gene is TRBV4-3, the J gene TRBJ2-1; D is ambiguous. Germline values: CDR1 LGHNA, CDR2 YSLEER. CDR3 length equals 16 residues. V was clipped by 0 bases and J by 5 bases, with 14 bases between them. CDR3 nucleotide sequence: TGCGCCAGCAGCCAAGATATCGCGGTTTTTGACAATGAGCAGTTCTTC. Translating gives CASSQDIAVFDNEQFF.

This chain connects TRBV11-3 to TRBJ1-6; a possible D gene is TRBD1 (6 bases). There are 14 residues in the CDR3. V was pared by 4 bases and J by 10 bases, with 14 bases between. The germline V gene encodes CDR1 SGHNT and CDR2 YENEEA. CDR3 residues: CASSSVTGTSPLHF. DNA for the CDR3: TGTGCCAGCAGCTCGGTTACAGGGACATCACCCCTCCACTTT.

The rearrangement uses TRBV10-1 and TRBJ2-3; TRBD2 matches 7 bases. The junction had 6 bases not matched to a gene; V was cut back by 3 bases and J by 6 bases. Germline V gene sequence: CDR1 WNHNN, CDR2 SYGVQD (reference sequence). The CDR3 runs to 14 residues. CDR3 residues: CASSETGGPDTQYF. The CDR3, as DNA: TGCGCCAGCAGTGAAACGGGAGGACCCGATACGCAGTATTTT.

The chain is built from TRBV7-2 and TRBJ1-3; D is unresolved. The CDR3 sequence is 13 residues long. CDR1 is SGHTA and CDR2 is FQGNSA in the germline V gene. Trimming left V 0 bases short and J 2 bases short, with 2 bases between. The chain's CDR3 is CASSLATGNTIYF. The CDR3 DNA follows: TGTGCCAGCAGCTTAGCTACTGGAAACACCATATATTTT.

This clone was seen more than once but under ten times. The rearrangement joins TRBV7-2 to TRBJ2-3, with a possible D match to TRBD1 (6 bases). CDR1 and CDR2 (germline): SGHTA, FQGNSA. The CDR3 covers 15 residues. The ends were cut back, 4 bases at V and 5 bases at J, with 16 bases in the middle. CDR3 in amino acids: CASSSPIPGEDTQYF. DNA for the CDR3: TGTGCCAGCAGCTCCCCAATTCCAGGGGAAGATACGCAGTATTTT. Using reference TRBV7-2 and TRBJ2-3 for the parts outside the CDR3, the full variable domain is GAGVSQSPSNKVTEKGKDVELRCDPISGHTALYWYRQSLGQGLEFLIYFQGNSAPDKSGLPSDRFSAERTGGSVSTLTIQRTQQEDSAVYLCASSSPIPGEDTQYFGPGTRLTVL.

Here the CDR3 DNA reads TGCAGCGTTTTTGGGGACAGGGGGGGCAATGAGCAGTTCTTC. It translates to CSVFGDRGGNEQFF. The rearrangement uses TRBV29-1 and TRBJ2-1; 11 bases align to TRBD1. Losses at the gene ends were 5 bases for V and 6 bases for J; bases not matched to a gene: 6. Per the germline V gene, CDR1 is SQVTM and CDR2 is ANQGSEA. The CDR3 contains 14 residues.